These 10 T cell receptor beta chains came from one sample sequenced in a study of T-cell reconstitution after alpha-beta-depleted transplantation in children listed by TCRdb under 2016. Read against the paper, the sample's treatment or condition label means: allogeneic hematopoietic cell transplantation with graft depleted of TCRalphabeta T cells and CD19 B cells. The library was obtained by PCR. Data came from an Illumina HiSeq 2500. TCR library preparation used molecular barcoding, with unique molecular identifiers applied to normalize quantification of the TCRbeta repertoire. TCRdb trimmed public reads at Q25 via fastp, called clones via MiXCR and kept in-frame beta chains. For every CDR3 protein sequence, its rows merge into one entry that carries the most common genes and DNA. The sample table holds more than 200,000 distinct CDR3 sequences, of which about 26% were seen once. The top ten clones comprise about 2.5% of the sample.

The input for sequencing was PBMCs, taken before TCRalphabeta/CD19-depleted stem cell transplant. Every receptor here comes from a girl aged 2 to 10 with Fanconi anemia, due to receive a stem cell transplant.

This clonotype was seen only a few times. The CDR3 region has the DNA TGTGCCAGCAGCTCCCACCGGGATCTCTACGAGCAGTACTTC. It yields the protein CASSSHRDLYEQYF. The rearrangement links TRBV11-2 to TRBJ2-7, with D tentatively TRBD2 (5 bases). The CDR3 totals 14 residues. Germline values: CDR1 SGHAT, CDR2 FQNNGV. The V end lost 4 bases, the J end lost 3 bases, and 13 bases lay between the germline ends.

This clonotype was observed a single time. V is TRBV7-2 and J is TRBJ1-4; possibly TRBD1 for D (6 bases). Germline loops: CDR1 SGHTA, CDR2 FQGNSA. Trimming left V 5 bases short and J 8 bases short, with 12 bases between. The CDR3 runs 13 residues. The CDR3, as DNA: TGTGCCAGCAGCCCGTCAGGGGTCGAAAAACTGTTTTTT. This encodes CASSPSGVEKLFF.

This chain uses TRBV7-9 with TRBJ2-5; TRBD2 is a possible D gene (6 bases). V lost 5 bases to trimming and J lost 5 bases, with 15 bases between them. Germline V gene sequence: CDR1 SEHNR, CDR2 FQNEAQ (reference sequence). The CDR3 runs 14 residues. CDR3 sequence: CASSLILEGETQYF. The CDR3 region has the DNA TGTGCCAGCAGCCTCATATTGGAGGGCGAGACCCAGTACTTC.

The chain is built from TRBV6-5 and TRBJ1-1; D remains ambiguous. Germline values: CDR1 MNHEY, CDR2 SVGAGI. The CDR3 is made up of 10 amino acids. The ends were cut back, 7 bases at V and 6 bases at J, with 6 bases in the middle. CDR3 protein: CASMGSEAFF. The CDR3 DNA sequence: TGTGCCAGCATGGGATCTGAAGCTTTCTTT.

Many counts were recorded for this clonotype. V is TRBV6-2 or TRBV6-3 and J is TRBJ2-1; 12 bases fit TRBD2. Germline V gene lookup returns CDR1 MNHEY and CDR2 SVGEGT. J was trimmed by 6 bases and V by 6 bases; bases with no gene match: 3. This CDR3 has 14 residues. DNA of the CDR3: TGTGCCAGCAGACCTAGCGGGAGGGCCAATGAGCAGTTCTTC. This encodes CASRPSGRANEQFF.

The chain combines TRBV29-1 with TRBJ1-2; D unresolved. The CDR3 totals 11 residues. Germline lookup yields CDR1 SQVTM and CDR2 ANQGSEA. Trimming removed 4 bases from V and 5 bases from J, with 8 bases in between. The CDR3 spells CSVVHDYGYTF. For the CDR3, the DNA is TGCAGCGTTGTTCATGATTATGGCTACACCTTC. Combining the CDR3 with reference TRBV29-1 and TRBJ1-2 gives the whole variable domain SAVISQKPSRDICQRGTSLTIQCQVDSQVTMMFWYRQQPGQSLTLIATANQGSEATYESGFVIDKFPISRPNLTFSTLTVSNMSPEDSSIYLCSVVHDYGYTFGSGTRLTVV.

V usage is TRBV7-3 and J usage is TRBJ2-1; 14 nucleotides agree with TRBD2. This CDR3 comprises 16 residues. Germline CDR1 SGHTA, CDR2 FQGTGA. Unmatched junction bases numbered 4, after V lost 1 base and J lost 8 bases. The CDR3 reads CASSLKGLAGVYEQFF. In nucleotides, the CDR3 is TGTGCCAGCAGCTTAAAGGGACTAGCGGGAGTGTATGAGCAGTTCTTC. Full variable domain (rest looked up from reference TRBV7-3 and TRBJ2-1): GAGVSQTPSNKVTEKGKYVELRCDPISGHTALYWYRQSLGQGPEFLIYFQGTGAADDSGLPNDRFFAVRPEGSVSTLKIQRTERGDSAVYLCASSLKGLAGVYEQFFGPGTRLTVL.

In this sample, this clonotype turned up a few times. The chain combines TRBV10-3 with TRBJ2-5; perhaps TRBD2 as D (5 bases). Germline V gives CDR1 ENHRY, CDR2 SYGVKD. V was cut by 5 bases and J by 4 bases, with 8 bases left in between. This CDR3 is built from 12 residues. The chain's CDR3 is CAISYAGETQYF. The CDR3 DNA is TGTGCCATCAGTTATGCGGGAGAGACCCAGTACTTC.

The chain recombines TRBV7-6 with TRBJ2-7, with a weak D call TRBD1 (5 bases). Trimming removed 3 bases at V and 5 bases at J, with 8 bases between. CDR3 length: 12 amino acids. From germline, CDR1 is SGHVS and CDR2 FNYEAQ. The CDR3 loop reads CASSFSRDEQYF. The CDR3 DNA follows: TGTGCCAGCAGCTTCTCCAGGGACGAGCAGTACTTC.

This clonotype turned up a few times. The chain is built from TRBV28 and TRBJ1-2, with 8 nucleotides matching TRBD1. Looked up from germline, CDR1 is MDHEN and CDR2 is SYDVKM. The CDR3 spans 14 residues. Trimming at V came to 5 bases and at J to 6 bases, leaving 8 bases not matched to a gene. The CDR3 reads CASSAYGQGDGYTF. CDR3 nucleotide sequence: TGTGCCAGCAGTGCATATGGACAGGGCGATGGCTACACCTTC.